The source of this TCR beta chain is a study of lymphopenia after photon versus proton radiotherapy (dated by TCRdb to about 2019). Regarding the research as a whole: Photon and proton radiation therapy were compared by the study for their immunological effects in patients with gastrointestinal tumors who developed high-grade lymphopenia. The goal of the study was to describe how the two radiation modalities differ in their effects on the immune system. The cohort comprised more than 15 patients with gastrointestinal tumors who received either photon or proton therapy and then developed lymphopenia.

As for this clone: What this receptor recognizes is not known. Base qualities are not provided; no much larger clone lies one nucleotide away.

Results the study describes overall, beyond this receptor: After the lymphocyte count nadir, photon-treated repertoires showed oligoclonal expansion, especially of CD8+ Temra cells, which drove the drop in diversity. Among patients across the cohort who died, overall survival time showed an inverse correlation with a larger post-nadir drop in TCR diversity. The survival association was assessed only in patients who died, and better survival with proton therapy was presented by the authors as a possibility rather than a demonstrated result. During treatment, patients who received photon therapy lost naive T cells and TCR diversity and gained effector/memory populations, whereas patients who received proton therapy remained relatively stable.

Unmatched junction bases come to 6, with V trimmed by 4 bases and J by 4 bases. Its CDR3 holds 15 amino acids, cysteine through phenylalanine. The kept DNA is CDR3 alone, 45 bases in frame from the first base. According to the germline V gene, CDR1 reads SGDLS and CDR2 reads YYNGEE. Library method: the immunoSEQ multiplex PCR assay. T cell repertoires were profiled by deep sequencing of rearranged TCR beta loci, alongside multiparametric flow cytometry. The table comes from immuneACCESS by way of TCRdb, which keeps in-frame sequences with V and J called. Part of the clones is missing from these tables; in studies checked, under half for an unresolved V gene and the rest for unknown reasons. The sample table records about 45,000 clones; 85% of these occur just once. Together, the top ten hold 2.2% of the sample.

The receptor's source is a man in his forties or fifties with gastric cancer. The material was peripheral blood, obtained from a patient treated with photon-based radiotherapy. The chain is assembled from TRBV9 and TRBJ1-5; 9 bases in the junction line up with TRBD1. The DNA sequence is as follows: TGTGCCAGCAGCCCAGGGACAGGGAATAATCAGCCCCAGCATTTT. Its protein is CASSPGTGNNQPQHF.